The present T cell receptor (beta chain) was sequenced within a study of prognosis after radiotherapy for stage I lung cancer. About the research overall: From early 2018 through early 2019, patients with stage I non-small cell lung cancer were enrolled. Study-level points and caveats: Diminished Shannon entropy following stereotactic body radiation therapy characterized patients who developed distant metastases.

CDR1 and CDR2 from the germline V gene are DFQATT and SNEGSKA (reference sequence). V gave up 1 base and J gave up 0 bases, with 14 bases separating them. This CDR3 spans 16 amino acids. Amplicons of TCR beta CDR3 were generated from genomic DNA by two-round multiplex PCR. For every TRBV and TRBJ gene, a specific primer was used in first-round PCR. MiXCR was run by TCRdb on the multiplex PCR reads, yielding one entry per CDR3 protein. The repertoire holds over 45,000 distinct CDR3 sequences, with about 26% as singletons. Many counts were recorded for this clonotype. The antigen is undetermined. The sample consisted of PBMCs, taken before or after stereotactic body radiation therapy (not recorded which). V usage is TRBV20-1 and J usage is TRBJ2-3; perhaps TRBD2 as D (5 bases). This TCR came from a donor over 45 with non-small cell lung cancer. The CDR3 DNA reads as TGCAGTGCTAGAGTTTTCGACTACCGGAGCACAGATACGCAGTATTTT. As protein: CSARVFDYRSTDTQYF.